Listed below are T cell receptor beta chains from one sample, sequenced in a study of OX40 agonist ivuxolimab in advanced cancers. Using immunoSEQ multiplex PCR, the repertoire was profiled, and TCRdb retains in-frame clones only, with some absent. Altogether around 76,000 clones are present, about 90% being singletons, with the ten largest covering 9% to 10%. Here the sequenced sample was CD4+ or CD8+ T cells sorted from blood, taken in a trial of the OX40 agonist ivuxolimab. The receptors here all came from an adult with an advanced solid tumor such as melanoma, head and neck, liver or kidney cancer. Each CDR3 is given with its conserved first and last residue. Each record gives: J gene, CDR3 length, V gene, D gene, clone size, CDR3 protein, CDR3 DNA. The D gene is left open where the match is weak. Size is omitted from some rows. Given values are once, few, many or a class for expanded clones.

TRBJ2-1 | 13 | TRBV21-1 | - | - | CASSLLRRNEQFF | TGTGCCAGCAGCCTCCTCCGGCGGAATGAGCAGTTCTTC
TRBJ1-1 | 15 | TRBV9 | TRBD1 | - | CASSQRQGWGTEAFF | TGTGCCAGCAGCCAACGACAGGGTTGGGGAACTGAAGCTTTCTTT
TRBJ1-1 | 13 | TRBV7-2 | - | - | CASSLRWRTEAFF | TGTGCCAGCAGCTTAAGGTGGAGGACTGAAGCTTTCTTT
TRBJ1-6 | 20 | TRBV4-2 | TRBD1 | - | CASSQDPGTGLLGMGSPLHF | TGTGCCAGCAGCCAAGATCCCGGGACAGGGTTATTGGGTATGGGTTCACCCCTCCACTTT
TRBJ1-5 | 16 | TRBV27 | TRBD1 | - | CASRGQGIYSNQPQHF | TGTGCCAGCAGGGGACAGGGGATATATAGCAATCAGCCCCAGCATTTT
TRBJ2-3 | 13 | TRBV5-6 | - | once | CASSLFGIDTQYF | TGTGCCAGCAGCTTGTTCGGGATAGATACGCAGTATTTT
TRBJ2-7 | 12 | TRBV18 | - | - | CASSSTVYEQYF | TGTGCCAGCTCATCGACTGTCTACGAGCAGTACTTC
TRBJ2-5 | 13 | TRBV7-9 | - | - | CASSLQSIETQYF | TGTGCCAGCAGCCTACAATCCATAGAGACCCAGTACTTC
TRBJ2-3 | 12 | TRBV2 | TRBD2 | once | CAGGAGGDTQYF | TGTGCGGGGGGAGCGGGGGGAGATACGCAGTATTTT
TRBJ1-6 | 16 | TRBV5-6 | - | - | CASGVGTSSYNSPLHF | TGTGCCAGCGGCGTGGGGACGAGCTCCTATAATTCACCCCTCCACTTT
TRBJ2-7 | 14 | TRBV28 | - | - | CASKTPHPDYEQYF | TGTGCCAGCAAAACTCCCCACCCCGACTACGAGCAGTACTTC
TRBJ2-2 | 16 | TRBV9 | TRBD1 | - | CASSPIGTGGTGELFF | TGTGCCAGCAGCCCAATTGGGACAGGGGGCACCGGGGAGCTGTTTTTT
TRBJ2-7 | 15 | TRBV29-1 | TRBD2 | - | CSVEVQVRGVYEQYF | TGCAGCGTTGAAGTTCAGGTCCGGGGGGTCTACGAGCAGTACTTC
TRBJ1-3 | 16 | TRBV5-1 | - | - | CASSLGDNLSGNTIYF | TGCGCCAGCAGCTTGGGGGACAACCTCTCTGGAAACACCATATATTTT
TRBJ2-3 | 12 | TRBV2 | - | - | CASRQGRDTQYF | TGTGCCAGCCGGCAGGGTCGAGATACGCAGTATTTT
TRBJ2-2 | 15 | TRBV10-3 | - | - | CAISVLSGETGELFF | TGTGCCATCAGTGTTTTATCGGGGGAAACCGGGGAGCTGTTTTTT
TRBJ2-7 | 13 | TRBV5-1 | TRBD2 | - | CASSLAGDGEQYF | TGCGCCAGCAGCCTAGCGGGAGACGGCGAGCAGTACTTC
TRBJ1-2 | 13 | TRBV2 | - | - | CASSAGVVYGYTF | TGTGCCAGCAGTGCAGGGGTGGTCTATGGCTACACCTTC
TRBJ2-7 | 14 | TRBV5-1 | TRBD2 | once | CASSLGGSSYEQYF | TGCGCCAGCAGCCTCGGGGGGAGCTCCTACGAGCAGTACTTC
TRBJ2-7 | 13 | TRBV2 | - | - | CAGVGGLSYEQYF | TGTGCCGGAGTGGGGGGGCTCTCCTACGAGCAGTACTTC
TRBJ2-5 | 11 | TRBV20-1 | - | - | CSATLGETQYF | TGCAGTGCTACGCTTGGGGAGACCCAGTACTTC
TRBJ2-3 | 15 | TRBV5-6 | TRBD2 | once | CASSPPGLGSDTQYF | TGTGCCAGCAGCCCCCCGGGACTAGGTTCAGATACGCAGTATTTT
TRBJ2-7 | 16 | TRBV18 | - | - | CASSPTGRGLSYEQYF | TGTGCCAGCTCACCGACAGGCAGGGGCCTTTCCTACGAGCAGTACTTC
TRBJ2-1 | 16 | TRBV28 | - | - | CASSSLDSRTYNEQFF | TGTGCCAGCAGTTCCCTGGACAGTCGAACCTACAATGAGCAGTTCTTC